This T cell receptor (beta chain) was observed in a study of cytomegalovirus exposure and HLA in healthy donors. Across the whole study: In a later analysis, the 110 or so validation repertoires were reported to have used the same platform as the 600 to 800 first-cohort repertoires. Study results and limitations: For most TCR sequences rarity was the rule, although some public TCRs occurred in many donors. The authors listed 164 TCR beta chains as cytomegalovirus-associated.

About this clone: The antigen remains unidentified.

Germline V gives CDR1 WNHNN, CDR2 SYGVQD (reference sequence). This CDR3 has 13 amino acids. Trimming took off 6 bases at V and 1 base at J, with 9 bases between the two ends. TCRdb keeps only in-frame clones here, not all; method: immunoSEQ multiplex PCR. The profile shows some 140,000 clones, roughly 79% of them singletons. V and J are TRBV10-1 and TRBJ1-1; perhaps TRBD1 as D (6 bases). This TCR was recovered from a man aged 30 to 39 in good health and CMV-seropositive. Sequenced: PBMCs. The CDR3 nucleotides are TGCGCCAGCAGGGCGACAGGGAACACTGAAGCTTTCTTT. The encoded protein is CASRATGNTEAFF.